This T cell receptor (beta chain) was documented in a study of shared clonotypes between healthy human individuals. About the research overall: CD4 naive and memory got three plates each, CD8 naive two, CD8 memory one.

As regards this clone: What it binds is not known.

Libraries were prepared by immunoSEQ multiplex PCR; TCRdb keeps only in-frame clonotypes and omits some of them. This table holds about 2.4 million clones, approximately 94% found once. Per the germline V gene, CDR1 is ENHRY and CDR2 is SYGVKD. The ends were cut back, 9 bases at V and 0 bases at J, with 15 bases in the middle. CDR3 size: 15 residues. Overall study findings and caveats: It was observed that 5% to 6% of naive CD4 clonotypes were shared across several donors.

The TCR was taken from a man aged 18 to 30 in good health. Sequenced material: naive CD4+ T cells sorted from blood. Subset denoted: CD45RA+ positively selected. This chain connects TRBV10-3 to TRBJ2-1; maybe TRBD1 (5 bases). CDR3 region: CAITTEPSSYNEQFF. Here the CDR3 DNA reads TGTGCCATTACGACAGAACCTAGCTCCTACAATGAGCAGTTCTTC.